A single T cell receptor (beta chain) is shown here with its context. This specimen belongs to a study of blood T cell repertoires in COVID-19. Study at large: Collection of acute and convalescent COVID-19 samples took place in the United States, Italy and Spain.

The assay was immunoSEQ multiplex PCR, and TCRdb's table has in-frame clones only and misses some. The profile shows approximately 280,000 clones, approximately 91% of them singletons. The CDR3 consists of 15 residues. CDR1 is MNHEY, CDR2 SVGEGT, per germline. The ends were cut back, 6 bases at V and 10 bases at J, with 19 bases in the middle. The source is a man aged 18 to 30 with active or convalescent COVID-19. The genes are TRBV6-2 or TRBV6-3 and TRBJ1-6; possibly TRBD1 for D (5 bases). Sequences were obtained from peripheral blood. Here the CDR3 reads CASSSGGDSSSPLHF. Written as DNA, the CDR3 is TGTGCCAGCAGCTCCGGGGGAGACAGCTCGTCACCCCTCCACTTT.